This entry concerns a single TCR beta chain. Its cognate antigen is unknown. PCR involved 60 Vbeta and 13 Jbeta primers. TCRdb keeps only in-frame clones here, not all; method: immunoSEQ multiplex PCR. The sample shows around 100,000 clones, around three quarters of them seen only once. Donors counted as nominally healthy when sampled, yet unrecorded immune exposures were likely. The CDR3 length is 18 residues. CDR1 MNHNS and CDR2 SASEGT come from the germline V gene. The V end lost 3 bases, the J end lost 6 bases, and 26 bases lay between the germline ends. The sample is drawn from a study of cytomegalovirus exposure and HLA in healthy donors. The study, taken as a whole, reports: In a later analysis, most CMV-associated TCR beta chains appeared HLA-restricted. Prior analysis indicated that the majority of TCR beta V segments exhibited productivity approximately 90% or approximately 30% of the time.

V and J are TRBV6-1 and TRBJ1-1, with D maybe TRBD1 (6 bases). This sequence was found in a woman between 18 and 29 years old in good health and CMV-seropositive. Sequenced material: PBMCs. DNA for the CDR3: TGTGCCAGCAGTGATCCCCCGCCTTATTTCCGGGACACTTCTGAAGCTTTCTTT. Its protein is CASSDPPPYFRDTSEAFF.